This T cell receptor (beta chain) originates from a study of cytomegalovirus exposure and HLA in healthy donors. Study background: When 300 to 500 donors were genotyped, about 81% of them were found to fall in the Caucasian-associated ancestry cluster.

About this clone: Its cognate antigen is unknown.

This CDR3 is 13 amino acids long. Germline V gene data show CDR1 as LNHNV and CDR2 as YYDKDF (reference sequence). J gave up 5 bases and V 5 bases, and 5 bases lay outside the gene matches. Study-wide results and caveats: It was confirmed in vitro that three of the CMV-associated chains were specific for CMV antigens. Immune exposure was documented only through CMV serostatus. Trimming of TCR beta V- and J-genes showed a link, identified in a later analysis, to a missense DCLRE1C variant.

In the PCR, 60 Vbeta and 13 Jbeta primers were used. The method was immunoSEQ multiplex PCR; TCRdb's version includes in-frame clones alone and lacks a portion of them. The sample shows roughly 230,000 clones, about 77% of them seen only once. This TCR was recovered from a boy between 10 and 17 years old in good health and CMV-seronegative. Sequencing used PBMCs. The chain joins TRBV15 to TRBJ2-5, with 7 bases aligning to TRBD1. CDR3 region: CATSGGQAETQYF. The DNA of the CDR3 is TGTGCCACCAGCGGTGGACAGGCGGAGACCCAGTACTTC.